Presented here are 17 T cell receptor beta chains from one specimen sequenced in a study of cytomegalovirus exposure and HLA in healthy donors. Profiling relied on immunoSEQ multiplex PCR, and the TCRdb table lists in-frame clones only, not all of them. The data show roughly 100,000 clones, about 94% seen once. Material for sequencing was PBMCs. These receptors all stem from a woman between 18 and 29 years old in good health and CMV-seronegative.

This chain uses TRBV6-6 with TRBJ2-5; 9 nucleotides align to TRBD2. The CDR3 runs 15 residues. CDR1 and CDR2 from the germline V gene are MNHNY and SVGAGI (reference sequence). V gave up 5 bases and J gave up 1 base; unmatched junction bases: 5. CDR3: CASSDEAGGQETQYF. For the CDR3, the DNA is TGTGCCAGCAGTGACGAAGCGGGAGGCCAAGAGACCCAGTACTTC.

The gene calls are TRBV7-2 and TRBJ1-1; D is ambiguous. CDR1 is SGHTA, CDR2 FQGNSA, per germline. CDR3 length equals 15 residues. Trimming shortened V by 5 bases and J by 4 bases, and 17 bases separated the two germline ends. The CDR3 spells CASSRILPAGTEAFF. The CDR3 DNA reads TGTGCCAGCAGCCGTATACTACCGGCGGGCACTGAAGCTTTCTTT.

CDR3 DNA: TGTGCCAGTAATGGGCGGGTTCCCTACGAGCAGTACTTC. Its protein product is CASNGRVPYEQYF. The genes are TRBV19 and TRBJ2-7; a possible D gene is TRBD2 (5 bases). The V gene lost 7 bases and the J gene lost 2 bases, with 12 bases spanning the gap. CDR3 length: 13 residues. Germline V gives CDR1 LNHDA, CDR2 SQIVND (reference sequence).

CDR3 sequence reads: CASPGEGEAFF. The CDR3 bases are TGTGCCTCCCCAGGGGAGGGTGAAGCTTTCTTT. The chain carries TRBV2 and TRBJ1-1, with D perhaps matching TRBD1 (6 bases). Germline V gene data show CDR1 as SNHLY and CDR2 as FYNNEI. This CDR3 comprises 11 residues. Trimming cost V 11 bases and J 7 bases, with 14 bases left between them.

This chain uses TRBV9 with TRBJ2-1; maybe TRBD1 (5 bases). Germline values: CDR1 SGDLS, CDR2 YYNGEE. V lost 0 bases, J lost 6 bases, and 10 bases lay in between. The CDR3 contains 14 residues. The CDR3 loop is CASSVGGHFNEQFF. The CDR3 nucleotides are TGTGCCAGCAGCGTAGGAGGACATTTCAATGAGCAGTTCTTC.

V and J are TRBV10-3 and TRBJ1-3; possible D gene TRBD1, 6 bases. Per germline, CDR1 ENHRY and CDR2 SYGVKD. CDR3 length: 17 amino acids. Trimming removed 6 bases from V and 0 bases from J, with 18 bases in between. CDR3 sequence reads: CAIRPHDRQSSGNTIYF. CDR3 nucleotide sequence: TGTGCCATCAGACCCCACGACAGGCAGAGCTCTGGAAACACCATATATTTT.

The chain carries TRBV5-5 and TRBJ2-1; D perhaps matches TRBD2 (6 bases). This CDR3 spans 15 amino acids. Germline loops: CDR1 SGHKS, CDR2 YYEKEE (reference sequence). V lost 0 bases and J lost 3, with 10 bases in between. The CDR3 is CASSLALAVYNEQFF. The CDR3 bases are TGTGCCAGCAGCTTGGCCTTAGCGGTCTACAATGAGCAGTTCTTC.

The chain couples TRBV9 to TRBJ2-3; D is possibly TRBD1 (6 bases). The germline CDR1 and CDR2 sequences are SGDLS and YYNGEE. The CDR3 length is 15 residues. Between the trimmed V and J ends, which lost 0 bases and 4 bases, there was a span of 12 bases. The CDR3 nucleotides read TGTGCCAGCAGCGTAGTACAGGGTGGGGCAGATACGCAGTATTTT. Its protein product is CASSVVQGGADTQYF.

The gene calls are TRBV7-2 and TRBJ2-7; D gene uncertain. The CDR3 length is 11 residues. The germline CDR1 and CDR2 sequences are SGHTA and FQGNSA. The V gene lost 5 bases and the J gene lost 3 bases, with 5 bases spanning the gap. The CDR3 reads CASSPNYEQYF. CDR3 DNA sequence: TGTGCCAGCAGCCCCAACTACGAGCAGTACTTC.

The J gene is TRBJ1-1, the V gene TRBV27; D not certain. V lost 0 bases and J lost 4, with 9 bases in between. This CDR3 contains 14 residues. CDR1 is MNHEY and CDR2 is SMNVEV in the germline V gene (reference sequence). The CDR3 coding sequence is TGTGCCAGCAGTTTATCGGTCCGGGGCACTGAAGCTTTCTTT. Translated: CASSLSVRGTEAFF.

The rearrangement links TRBV4-1 to TRBJ1-4, with D perhaps TRBD1 (6 bases). This CDR3 is built from 16 residues. Germline CDR1 and CDR2: MGHRA and YSYEKL. V was trimmed by 0 bases and J by 2 bases, leaving 10 bases between them. Written as DNA, the CDR3 is TGCGCCAGCAGCCAAGATCCAGGGGAGACTAATGAAAAACTGTTTTTT. Its translation: CASSQDPGETNEKLFF.

CDR3 nucleotides: TGTGCCAGCAGCCCAGACAGCTATGACGAGCAGTACTTC. As protein: CASSPDSYDEQYF. The chain has TRBV5-6 and TRBJ2-7; tentative D call: TRBD1 (5 bases). This CDR3 contains 13 residues. CDR1 SGHDT and CDR2 YYEEEE come from the germline V gene. V shed 4 bases and J shed 5 bases, with 13 bases lying between them. The variable domain in full, completed from reference TRBV5-6 and TRBJ2-7, reads DAGVTQSPTHLIKTRGQQVTLRCSPKSGHDTVSWYQQALGQGPQFIFQYYEEEERQRGNFPDRFSGHQFPNYSSELNVNALLLGDSALYLCASSPDSYDEQYFGPGTRLTVT.

The J gene is TRBJ1-2, the V gene TRBV7-8; 9 bases are a match to TRBD1. Trimming took 5 bases from V and 2 from J; bases not matched to a gene: 6. Germline CDR1 reads SGHVS; CDR2 reads FQNEAQ. The CDR3 loop spans 15 amino acids. CDR3 in amino acids: CASSTGTGRNYGYTF. The CDR3 DNA is TGTGCCAGCAGCACCGGGACAGGGAGAAACTATGGCTACACCTTC.

Regarding this clone: The junction departs from the called germline gene at one end, perhaps through a read error. This sequence joins TRBV11-2 and TRBJ2-7; D ambiguous. CDR3 length equals 13 residues. The germline CDR1 and CDR2 sequences are SGHAT and FQNNGV. The CDR3 here is CASSLDLSSEQYF. The CDR3 DNA reads TGTGCCAGCAGCTTAGATCTTTCCTCCGAGCAGTACTTC.

The rearrangement uses TRBV6-6 and TRBJ1-1, with 7 bases fitting TRBD1. J gave up 1 base and V 5 bases, and 4 bases lay outside the gene matches. CDR1 and CDR2 from the germline V gene are MNHNY and SVGAGI (reference sequence). The CDR3 has 14 amino acids. CDR3 in amino acids: CASSRGQANTEAFF. The CDR3 bases are TGTGCCAGCAGTAGAGGACAGGCGAACACTGAAGCTTTCTTT.

This clone was seen once. The chain combines TRBV6-6 with TRBJ2-7, with 8 bases identical to TRBD2. This CDR3 spans 14 amino acids. V trimming: 5 bases; J trimming: 3 bases; junction bases outside the gene matches: 6. Germline V lookup: CDR1 MNHNY, CDR2 SVGAGI (reference sequence). CDR3 sequence (DNA): TGTGCCAGCAGTCAACGGGGGGGCTTCTACGAGCAGTACTTC. Residues: CASSQRGGFYEQYF.

The rearrangement links TRBV6-6 to TRBJ2-3; 10 bases map to TRBD2. Germline trimming cut 8 bases from V and 4 bases from J; bases unmatched to any gene: 6. The CDR3 length is 14 residues. Germline lookup yields CDR1 MNHNY and CDR2 SVGAGI (reference sequence). The CDR3 nucleotides are TGTGCCAGCTACGGCCTAGCGGGAGCAGATACGCAGTATTTT. This codes for CASYGLAGADTQYF.